Sequencing of this TCR beta chain was carried out in a study of CXCR3-negative and CXCR3-positive naive CD8 T cells. Study-level findings and limits: CXCR3-negative naive cells had less hydrophobic TRB CDR3s than did CXCR3-positive naive cells.

About this clonotype itself: Its antigen is currently unknown.

The authors prepared UMI-labeled TRB cDNA libraries by 5' RACE. From the 5' RACE reads, TCRdb lists one entry per CDR3 protein and no DNA. The table for this sample gives 55,000 to 75,000 distinct CDR3 sequences. This CDR3 is built from 18 residues. Germline CDR1 reads SGHNT; CDR2 reads YENEEA. This TCR came from a human donor in good health. Some clones in this sample may be carry-over from other donors' samples. The rearrangement uses TRBV11-3 and TRBJ2-3; TCRdb's D call of TRBD1 is untestable without DNA. Sequencing used naive CXCR3+ CD8+ T cells from blood. The subset here: CD45RO-CCR7+CD27+CD95- naive CD8+ T cells expressing CXCR3 (TNR3+). The CDR3 sequence: CASSIQRGGAEFTDTQYF.